A selection of T cell receptor beta chains follows, all from one sample in a study of T-cell reconstitution after alpha-beta-depleted transplantation in children. TCRdb called the PCR reads again in MiXCR, with one record for every CDR3 protein. The sample lists 90,000 to 100,000 distinct CDR3 sequences, 20% to 30% occurring once. The sequencing used PBMCs, collected before TCRalphabeta/CD19-depleted stem cell transplant. The receptors originated from a boy aged 2 to 10 with acute lymphoblastic leukemia, due to receive a stem cell transplant. Each CDR3 is given with its conserved first and last residue. D genes are given only for firm matches. The size field is filled for only some rows; it gives once, few, many or a size class.

TRBJ2-3,TRBV7-2,NA,TRBD2,TGTGCCAGCTCTGGCGGGAGATCGACAGATACGCAGTATTTT,CASSGGRSTDTQYF
TRBJ2-5,TRBV7-2,NA,TRBD2,TGTGCCAGCAGCGCAAGACTAGCGGGAGTGGAGACCCAGTACTTC,CASSARLAGVETQYF
TRBJ2-2,TRBV4-1,few,NA,TGCGCCAGCAGCCAAGGGAATTATGACGGGGAGCTGTTTTTT,CASSQGNYDGELFF
TRBJ2-3,TRBV28,few,TRBD2,TGTGCCAGCAGTTCCCTAGCGGGACCCCGCACAGATACGCAGTATTTT,CASSSLAGPRTDTQYF
TRBJ2-2,TRBV20-1,few,NA,TGCAGTGCTAGGCTCCAGCAAGGAAGCTCCACCGGGGAGCTGTTTTTT,CSARLQQGSSTGELFF
TRBJ2-7,TRBV11-2,many,TRBD2,TGTGCCAGCAGCTCAGGGACTAGCGGGAGAGCGTACGAGCAGTACTTC,CASSSGTSGRAYEQYF
TRBJ2-5,TRBV10-3,many,TRBD2,TGTGCCATCAGTGACCCAGCGGGACGAGAGACCCAGTACTTC,CAISDPAGRETQYF
TRBJ1-6,TRBV12-3/TRBV12-4,many,NA,TGTGCCAGCAGCATCACAGGCTATTCACCCCTCCACTTT,CASSITGYSPLHF
TRBJ2-3,TRBV20-1,NA,TRBD2,TGCAGTGCTTCCCTAGCGGGGAGCACAGATACGCAGTATTTT,CSASLAGSTDTQYF
TRBJ2-1,TRBV11-2,NA,NA,TGTGCCAGCAGCTCCCCAGCGGAAAGTGAGCAGTTCTTC,CASSSPAESEQFF
TRBJ1-5,TRBV4-2,few,NA,TGTGCCAGCAGCCAAGGGGCCGCTTCCCAGGCCCAGCATTTT,CASSQGAASQAQHF